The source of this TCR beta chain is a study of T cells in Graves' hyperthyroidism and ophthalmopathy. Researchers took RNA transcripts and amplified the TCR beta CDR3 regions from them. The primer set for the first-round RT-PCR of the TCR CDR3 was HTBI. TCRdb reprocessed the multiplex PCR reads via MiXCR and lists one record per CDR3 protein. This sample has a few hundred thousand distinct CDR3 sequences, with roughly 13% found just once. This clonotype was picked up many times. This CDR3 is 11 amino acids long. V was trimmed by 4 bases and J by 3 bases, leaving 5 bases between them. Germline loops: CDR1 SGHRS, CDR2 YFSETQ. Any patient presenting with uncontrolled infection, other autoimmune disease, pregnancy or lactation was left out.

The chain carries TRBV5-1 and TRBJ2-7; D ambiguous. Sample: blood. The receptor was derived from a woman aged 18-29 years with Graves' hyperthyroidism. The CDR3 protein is CASSVNYEQYF. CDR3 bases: TGCGCCAGCAGCGTGAACTACGAGCAGTACTTC. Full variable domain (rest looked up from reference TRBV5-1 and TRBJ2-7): KAGVTQTPRYLIKTRGQQVTLSCSPISGHRSVSWYQQTPGQGLQFLFEYFSETQRNKGNFPGRFSGRQFSNSRSEMNVSTLELGDSALYLCASSVNYEQYFGPGTRLTVT.